The rows below give T cell receptor beta chains drawn from one sample of a study of cytomegalovirus exposure and HLA in healthy donors. Produced via immunoSEQ multiplex PCR; TCRdb's table is partial and in-frame only. The sample carries approximately 220,000 clones, about 79% recorded once. The sequenced material came from PBMCs. These receptors were obtained from a male donor in good health and CMV-seronegative. CDR3s include the opening cysteine and the closing phenylalanine or tryptophan. A D gene is named only where the DNA matches it firmly. Only part of the rows carry a size: once, few, many, or a class if the clone is expanded.

d_gene	abundance	j_gene	v_gene	CDR3nt	CDR3aa
NA	few	TRBJ2-7	TRBV5-1	TGCGCCAGCAGCTTGGCCGGCAGGGGCAGTCCCTACGAGCAGTACTTC	CASSLAGRGSPYEQYF
NA	NA	TRBJ1-2	TRBV28	TGTGCCAGCAGTACACCTAACTATGGCTACACCTTC	CASSTPNYGYTF
TRBD2	NA	TRBJ2-1	TRBV7-2	TGTGCCAGCATCCCCAGTCTAGCGGCCATCCGCAATGAGCAGTTCTTC	CASIPSLAAIRNEQFF
NA	NA	TRBJ2-3	TRBV2	TGTGCCAGCAGGTCCGGGAGTGGCACAGATACGCAGTATTTT	CASRSGSGTDTQYF
NA	few	TRBJ1-1	TRBV6-5	TGTGCCAGCAGTTACTCGGTCGGGAACACTGAAGCTTTCTTT	CASSYSVGNTEAFF
TRBD1	NA	TRBJ1-2	TRBV7-2	TGTGCCAGCAGCACCGGGACAGGGCTGAGGGGCTACACCTTC	CASSTGTGLRGYTF
TRBD2	NA	TRBJ2-4	TRBV4-3	TGCGCCAGCAGCCCGGGACTAGCGGGAGGAACCAAAAACATTCAGTACTTC	CASSPGLAGGTKNIQYF
NA	NA	TRBJ1-2	TRBV6-5	TGTGCCAGCAGTTACGACAGAGTGCATGGCTACACCTTC	CASSYDRVHGYTF
NA	NA	TRBJ1-5	TRBV30	TGTGCCTGGACCCCAACCCCACAAAGTCAGCCCCAGCATTTT	CAWTPTPQSQPQHF
TRBD1	NA	TRBJ1-3	TRBV7-2	TGTGCCAGCAGCGCGTTGTTGGACAGGCTAGCTGGAAACACCATATATTTT	CASSALLDRLAGNTIYF
NA	NA	TRBJ2-1	TRBV11-2	TGTGCCAGCAGCTTAGCGGGTAGCAGATACAATGAGCAGTTCTTC	CASSLAGSRYNEQFF
NA	NA	TRBJ2-7	TRBV7-2	TGTGCCAGCAGCTTAGACCGGATTAGCCTAGAGCAGTACTTC	CASSLDRISLEQYF
NA	NA	TRBJ1-3	TRBV9	TGTGCCAGCAGCGTAGATACAGGGTCTGGAAACACCATATATTTT	CASSVDTGSGNTIYF
NA	once	TRBJ2-1	TRBV5-6	TGTGCCAGCAGCTCCCCGTACTCGGGTAATTTCAATGAGCAGTTCTTC	CASSSPYSGNFNEQFF
TRBD2	NA	TRBJ2-3	TRBV9	TGTGCCAGCAGCTCATATAGCGGGAAGGACACAGATACGCAGTATTTT	CASSSYSGKDTDTQYF
NA	NA	TRBJ1-2	TRBV11-2	TGTGCCAGCACCCCGAGTGCGACAACTTATGGCTACACCTTC	CASTPSATTYGYTF
TRBD2	NA	TRBJ2-1	TRBV5-6	TGTGCCAGCAGCCTGGGGACTAGCGGGAAGGTTAATGAGCAGTTCTTC	CASSLGTSGKVNEQFF
TRBD1	NA	TRBJ2-7	TRBV2	TGTGCCAGCAGCCCGACAGGGGGCGAGTACGAGCAGTACTTC	CASSPTGGEYEQYF
TRBD2	NA	TRBJ2-1	TRBV14	TGTGCCAGCAGCCAAAGACCGGGACTAGGGTTCTTC	CASSQRPGLGFF
TRBD2	NA	TRBJ2-1	TRBV28	TGTGCCAGCAGTCCTGCCGGGACTAGCATCATCGATGAGCAGTTCTTC	CASSPAGTSIIDEQFF
NA	NA	TRBJ1-6	TRBV5-1	TGCGCCAGCAGCCGGGGTGCGGACAGCCCGTTCGTCGGGAATTCACCCCTCCACTTT	CASSRGADSPFVGNSPLHF
NA	NA	TRBJ1-3	TRBV11-2	TGTGCCAGCAGCTTAAGCCACAACAGGGTCTCTGGAAACACCATATATTTT	CASSLSHNRVSGNTIYF
TRBD2	NA	TRBJ2-7	TRBV28	TGTGCCAGCAGTTTAATCTTGGCTAGCGGCTCCTACGAGCAGTACTTC	CASSLILASGSYEQYF
TRBD1	NA	TRBJ1-5	TRBV9	TGTGCCAGCAGCGTAGACCCAGGGGGCAGCAATCAGCCCCAGCATTTT	CASSVDPGGSNQPQHF
TRBD1	NA	TRBJ1-5	TRBV2	TGTGCCAGCAGTGAAGCGGACAGGGGTCAGCCCCAGCATTTT	CASSEADRGQPQHF
TRBD2	NA	TRBJ2-2	TRBV9	TGTGCCAGCGGCCCCAGGACTAGCGTTCCTGCCCTGTTTTTT	CASGPRTSVPALFF
TRBD2	NA	TRBJ2-1	TRBV5-1	TGCGCCAGCAGCTATTTGGTCCCGGGACTAGCGGGGGGCTCCTCCTACAATGAGCAGTTCTTC	CASSYLVPGLAGGSSYNEQFF
TRBD2	NA	TRBJ2-7	TRBV13	TGTGCCAGCAGCACCAGCGGGAGGCAAAGCGAGCAGTACTTC	CASSTSGRQSEQYF
NA	few	TRBJ1-2	TRBV28	TGTGCCAGCAGTTTGGAGACAGGTCCCTATGGCTACACCTTC	CASSLETGPYGYTF
TRBD1	NA	TRBJ1-6	TRBV7-6	TGTGCCAGCAGCTCCTCAGGGGGCAAGGCCCTCCACTTT	CASSSSGGKALHF
TRBD1	NA	TRBJ2-1	TRBV30	TGTGCCTGGAAGACAGGGGGCTCCTACAATGAGCAGTTCTTC	CAWKTGGSYNEQFF
NA	NA	TRBJ2-7	TRBV29-1	TGCAGCGTTGAAGATGTGGCCAACTCCTACGAGCAGTACTTC	CSVEDVANSYEQYF
TRBD2	NA	TRBJ2-5	TRBV7-6	TGTGCCAGCAGCTTAGCGCGGCTAGCGGTTCCCCAAGAGACCCAGTACTTC	CASSLARLAVPQETQYF
TRBD1	NA	TRBJ1-5	TRBV5-5	TGTGCCAGCAGCCCGGGGCCAGCCGGGACAGGGGGGCATCAGCCCCAGCATTTT	CASSPGPAGTGGHQPQHF
NA	NA	TRBJ2-2	TRBV5-1	TGCGCCAGCAGCCGAGAGGCCGTGACCGGTGGGGAGCTGTTTTTT	CASSREAVTGGELFF
TRBD2	NA	TRBJ2-1	TRBV7-3	TGTGCCAGCAGCTCACAGCGGGGGGGTATCAATGAGCAGTTCTTC	CASSSQRGGINEQFF
TRBD1	NA	TRBJ1-2	TRBV27	TGTGCCAGCAGGGGGACAGGTTATGGCTACACCTTC	CASRGTGYGYTF
TRBD1	NA	TRBJ2-1	TRBV7-6	TGTGCCAGCAGCCAAGACAGGGCCCTTGGTGAGCAGTTCTTC	CASSQDRALGEQFF
NA	NA	TRBJ1-4	TRBV9	TGTGCCAGCGGGGGGGTTAATGAAAAACTGTTTTTT	CASGGVNEKLFF
TRBD2	NA	TRBJ2-3	TRBV9	TGTGCCAGCAGCCTTTACAATAGCGGGGGGAGCACAGATACGCAGTATTTT	CASSLYNSGGSTDTQYF
TRBD2	NA	TRBJ2-1	TRBV4-2	TGTGCCAGCAGCCCTCCGGGACTAGCGGGAAACAATGAGCAGTTCTTC	CASSPPGLAGNNEQFF
TRBD2	NA	TRBJ2-1	TRBV6-1	TGTGCCAGCAGTGAGGGGGCGGGGGGCGCCACAAGCTCCTACAATGAGCAGTTCTTC	CASSEGAGGATSSYNEQFF
TRBD1	NA	TRBJ2-5	TRBV30	TGTGCCTGGAGTGTCCCGACAGGGATAGTAGAGACCCAGTACTTC	CAWSVPTGIVETQYF
NA	NA	TRBJ1-1	TRBV5-8	TGTGCCAGCAGCTTCGCCCCCCGGGCTTTCTTT	CASSFAPRAFF